This T cell receptor beta chain was sequenced in a study of CD8+ T cells in alopecia areata. Whole-study findings and limits: Any link of baseline CD8+ expansion to response, resting on one nonresponder, remains uncertain. A large proportion of expanded lesional clones were detected persisting in scalp and blood during tofacitinib. Normal-skin resident alphabeta T cells also appear among scalp sample sequences.

Reverse transcribed after extraction, RNA yielded cDNA as the sequencing template. Here immunoSEQ multiplex PCR was the method, and the copy in TCRdb shows in-frame clones only, minus some. Here the sample spans 180,000 or so clones, 55% to 75% being singletons. Stated treatment: oral pan-JAK inhibitor, 5-10 mg twice daily. Remarks on this clone: Its antigen remains unknown.

This CDR3 has 14 amino acids. CDR1 and CDR2 from the germline V gene are MGHDK and SYGVNS. The ends were cut back, 3 bases at V and 8 bases at J, with 13 bases in the middle. The chain recombines TRBV25-1 with TRBJ1-4; a weak D match, TRBD1 (6 bases). This sequence originates from a human donor with alopecia areata. The input for sequencing was CD4+ T cells sorted from blood, taken at week 24, from a patient treated with tofacitinib. CDR3 amino acids: CASSDAGAPEKLFF. CDR3 nucleotide sequence: TGTGCCAGCAGTGATGCAGGGGCTCCCGAAAAACTGTTTTTT.